This T cell receptor beta chain comes out of a study of immune evolution from preneoplasia to lung adenocarcinoma. V lost 7 bases and J lost 7, with 19 bases in between. Germline CDR1 and CDR2: SNHLY and FYNNEI. There are 14 residues in the CDR3. The table came from immunoSEQ multiplex PCR; TCRdb's copy has only in-frame clones and leaves some out. The sample lists roughly 11,000 clones, roughly 85% occurring once. The V and J genes are TRBV2 and TRBJ1-2; D is uncertain. The sample consisted of FFPE invasive lung adenocarcinoma tissue. The clonotype comes from a person between 70 and 80 years old with invasive lung adenocarcinoma. The CDR3 DNA sequence: TGTGCCAGCAAAGGATTAGTTGGGGATGTTGGCTACACCTTC. Translation gives CASKGLVGDVGYTF.